This record looks at one T cell receptor (beta chain) sequence and its context. Antigen: not known. CDR1 and CDR2 from the germline V gene are MNHEY and SVGAGI. V lost 7 bases to trimming and J lost 5 bases, with 17 bases between them. The CDR3 sequence is 14 residues long. This specimen belongs to a study of shared clonotypes between healthy human individuals. Points from the study as a whole: Shared clonotypes: about 5% naive CD4, approximately 3.4% naive CD8, roughly 2.2% memory CD4, roughly 0.4% memory CD8.

Naive CD8 cells lacked CD45RO and underwent positive selection for CCR7, leaving out terminally differentiated effector memory CD45RA+ cells. Sequenced by immunoSEQ multiplex PCR; TCRdb stores in-frame clones only, minus some. This sample has about 2.1 million clones, with 93% found just once. This clonotype originated in a man between 18 and 35 years old in good health. Some clones in this sample may be carry-over from other donors' samples. Specimen: naive CD8+ T cells from PBMCs. This chain links TRBV6-5 with TRBJ1-1; possibly TRBD1 for D (5 bases). In DNA form, the CDR3 reads TGTGCCAGCACTGTACGGGGGACGGGGACTGAAGCTTTCTTT. It specifies CASTVRGTGTEAFF.